This T cell receptor beta chain came from a study of CD8+ T cells in alopecia areata. Study results and caveats: Expanded CD8+ clones among the top 100, and scalp clonality, were significantly decreased by tofacitinib.

Trimming shortened V by 4 bases and J by 5 bases, and 14 bases separated the two germline ends. This CDR3 has 14 residues. The germline V gene has CDR1 SQVTM and CDR2 ANQGSEA. RNA, once extracted, was reverse transcribed into cDNA for use as the sequencing template. Clones were sequenced by immunoSEQ multiplex PCR, and TCRdb holds only the in-frame ones, with some missing. In the table there are about 170,000 clones, roughly 50% of which are singletons. Note on this clone: What it binds is unknown.

Treatment given: oral pan-JAK inhibitor, 5-10 mg twice daily. This chain connects TRBV29-1 to TRBJ2-2, with D perhaps matching TRBD1 or TRBD2 (5 bases each). The starting material was CD4+ T cells sorted from blood, obtained at approximately week 61, from a patient treated with tofacitinib. This receptor was taken from a human donor with alopecia areata. CDR3 bases: TGCAGCGTTGTAGTGGGGGTAGAAACCGGGGAGCTGTTTTTT. Its translation: CSVVVGVETGELFF.